Each of the 26 T cell receptor beta chains below was sequenced from the same sample in a study of blood T cell repertoires in COVID-19. The assay was immunoSEQ multiplex PCR, and TCRdb's table has in-frame clones only and misses some. Among over 85,000 clones listed, around 87% were seen once. The sample comprised peripheral blood. These receptors all come from a middle-aged man with acute or convalescent COVID-19.

The rearrangement uses TRBV2 and TRBJ2-5; TRBD1 matches at 9 bases. CDR1 and CDR2 (germline): SNHLY, FYNNEI. The CDR3 totals 16 residues. V lost 8 bases, J lost 1 base, and 11 bases stayed unmatched. The CDR3 loop reads CASGRTGANIQETQYF. CDR3 in DNA: TGTGCCAGCGGCAGGACAGGGGCAAACATCCAAGAGACCCAGTACTTC.

The rearrangement joins TRBV12-3 or TRBV12-4 to TRBJ1-5, with D hard to call. V was trimmed by 4 bases and J by 5 bases, leaving 6 bases between them. The CDR3 is made up of 12 amino acids. DNA of the CDR3: TGTGCCAGCAGTTCAAATCATCAGCCCCAGCATTTT. Translation: CASSSNHQPQHF.

This clone was counted once. The J gene is TRBJ2-1, the V gene TRBV14; TRBD1 matches at 11 bases. The CDR3 runs 14 residues. V lost 4 bases to trimming and J lost 9 bases; unmatched junction nucleotides: 5. CDR1 is SGHDN, CDR2 FVKESK, per germline. The CDR3 protein is CASSRDRGFGEQFF. In nucleotides, the CDR3 is TGTGCCAGCAGCCGGGACAGGGGGTTTGGTGAGCAGTTCTTC.

This clone was seen just once. The gene calls are TRBV7-9 and TRBJ2-7; D gene ambiguous. With 2 bases removed from V and 1 base from J, the gap between germline ends came to 3 bases. This CDR3 is built from 12 residues. Germline V gene lookup returns CDR1 SEHNR and CDR2 FQNEAQ (reference sequence). The chain's CDR3 is CASSLQSYEQYF. CDR3 nucleotides: TGTGCCAGCAGCTTACAGTCCTACGAGCAGTACTTC.

The V and J genes are TRBV12-3 or TRBV12-4 and TRBJ1-5; 8 positions match TRBD1. The CDR3 has 13 residues. V shed 4 bases and J 5 bases; nucleotides not matched to a gene: 1. DNA of the CDR3: TGTGCCAGCAGTTCAGGGGGCGATCAGCCCCAGCATTTT. This translates into CASSSGGDQPQHF.

The chain has TRBV4-1 and TRBJ1-3, with D possibly TRBD1 on 6 matching bases. Between the trimmed V and J ends, which lost 5 bases and 0 bases, there was a span of 17 bases. The CDR3 runs 17 residues. Germline lookup yields CDR1 MGHRA and CDR2 YSYEKL. The CDR3 reads CASSATGTTSSGNTIYF. CDR3 in DNA: TGCGCCAGCAGCGCTACCGGGACAACCAGCTCTGGAAACACCATATATTTT.

This rearrangement joins TRBV6-1 to TRBJ2-1; D is unclear. Between the trimmed V and J ends, which lost 3 bases and 0 bases, there was a span of 9 bases. The CDR3 runs 15 residues. CDR1 is MNHNS, CDR2 SASEGT, per germline. This CDR3 reads CASSEGRSSYNEQFF. The CDR3 DNA follows: TGTGCCAGCAGTGAGGGCCGAAGCTCCTACAATGAGCAGTTCTTC.

The chain couples TRBV3-1 (or the pseudogene TRBV3-2) to TRBJ1-2; possible D gene TRBD1, 5 bases. This CDR3 is 14 amino acids long. Germline CDR1 LGHDT, CDR2 YNNKEL (reference sequence). V gave up 2 bases and J gave up 5 bases, with 12 bases separating them. CDR3 protein: CASSQRTAGYGYTF. CDR3 sequence (DNA): TGTGCCAGCAGCCAACGAACAGCAGGGTATGGCTACACCTTC.

The V call is TRBV11-2, the J call TRBJ2-1; 7 bases match TRBD1. The germline gives CDR1 SGHAT, CDR2 FQNNGV. The CDR3 length is 14 residues. The V and J ends lost 6 bases and 4 bases, in that order; junction bases with no gene match: 6. The CDR3 region has the DNA TGTGCCAGCAGAAGGACAGGCGTATACAATGAGCAGTTCTTC. It is translated as CASRRTGVYNEQFF.

This clone was found once. The chain has TRBV11-2 and TRBJ2-2; the D is unclear. CDR3 length: 15 residues. V was clipped by 1 base and J by 7 bases, with 13 bases between them. CDR1 is SGHAT, CDR2 FQNNGV, per germline. CDR3 sequence: CASSLGASQVGELFF. The CDR3 coding sequence is TGTGCCAGCAGCTTAGGGGCCAGCCAGGTCGGGGAGCTGTTTTTT.

CDR3 sequence (DNA): TGTGCCAGCAGTAGATCCGACAGGGTGAGCACTGAAGCTTTCTTT. Translated, it gives CASSRSDRVSTEAFF. The genes are TRBV9 and TRBJ1-1; the match to TRBD1 covers 7 bases. This CDR3 is built from 15 residues. V was pared by 5 bases and J by 4 bases, with 11 bases of the junction left unmatched. Germline lookup yields CDR1 SGDLS and CDR2 YYNGEE.

The genes are TRBV6-5 and TRBJ1-2; D is unclear. V was clipped by 0 bases and J by 0 bases, with 11 bases between them. The CDR3 is made up of 16 amino acids. The V gene's germline CDR1 is MNHEY and CDR2 SVGAGI. Here the CDR3 reads CASSYSSLGPNYGYTF. CDR3 in DNA: TGTGCCAGCAGTTACTCGAGCCTTGGGCCTAACTATGGCTACACCTTC.

The chain carries TRBV6-2 or TRBV6-3 and TRBJ1-1; tentative D call: TRBD1 (6 bases). Germline CDR1 is MNHEY and CDR2 is SVGEGT. V was pared by 4 bases and J by 5 bases, with 14 bases between. The CDR3 extends over 14 amino acids. CDR3 region: CASSFQGQQTEAFF. CDR3 nucleotide sequence: TGTGCCAGCAGTTTTCAAGGACAGCAGACTGAAGCTTTCTTT.

The rearrangement uses TRBV27 and TRBJ1-1; 9 nucleotides match TRBD1. The germline CDR1 and CDR2 sequences are MNHEY and SMNVEV (reference sequence). After removal of 3 bases from V and 0 bases from J, the junction contained 2 bases not matched to a gene. CDR3 length equals 15 residues. As DNA, the CDR3 is TGTGCCAGCAGTTTGGACAGGGGCATGAACACTGAAGCTTTCTTT. Translated: CASSLDRGMNTEAFF.

The rearrangement joins TRBV29-1 to TRBJ2-1; 14 nucleotides line up with TRBD2. After removal of 5 bases from V and 12 bases from J, the junction contained 15 bases not matched to a gene. The length of the CDR3 is 16 residues. Germline CDR1 reads SQVTM; CDR2 reads ANQGSEA. The chain's CDR3 is CSVLGGGTSGSSGQFF. DNA for the CDR3: TGCAGCGTTTTGGGAGGGGGGACTAGCGGGAGTTCAGGGCAGTTCTTC.

The chain uses TRBV6-5 and TRBJ1-3; D remains ambiguous. V lost 8 bases, J lost 4 bases, and 9 bases lay in between. Germline assignment: CDR1 MNHEY and CDR2 SVGAGI. The CDR3 length is 12 residues. DNA of the CDR3: TGTGCCAGCGGCAGTGTGGGAAACACCATATATTTT. This translates into CASGSVGNTIYF.

V gene TRBV4-1 combines with J gene TRBJ1-2; D is uncertain. This CDR3 spans 16 amino acids. Germline assignment: CDR1 MGHRA and CDR2 YSYEKL. Trimming left V 3 bases short and J 8 bases short, with 22 bases between. The CDR3 region is CASSQESGKTKRGYTF. Here the CDR3 DNA reads TGCGCCAGCAGCCAGGAGTCGGGGAAAACAAAACGGGGCTACACCTTC.

The chain links TRBV1 to TRBJ2-1; the tabulated D call, TRBD2, remains unverified against the DNA. TRBV1 is a known pseudogene. CDR3 length: 12 residues. CDR3 DNA: TGCACCAGCAGCCAAGTGCGGGGTGAGCAGTTCTTC. It translates to CTSSQVRGEQFF.

The rearrangement links TRBV2 to TRBJ1-3; D is perhaps TRBD1 (6 bases). The germline CDR1 and CDR2 sequences are SNHLY and FYNNEI. This CDR3 has 14 residues. Trimming removed 6 bases from V and 0 bases from J, with 9 bases in between. CDR3: CASSGDISGNTIYF. The CDR3 DNA follows: TGTGCCAGCAGCGGGGACATCTCTGGAAACACCATATATTTT.

A word on this clone: Other DNA sequences in this sample translate to the same CDR3. The rearrangement joins TRBV15 to TRBJ1-3; D ambiguous. Germline V gene lookup returns CDR1 LNHNV and CDR2 YYDKDF (reference sequence). The CDR3 runs to 15 residues. Trimming removed 0 bases at V and 2 bases at J, with 8 bases between. The CDR3 DNA reads TGTGCCACCAGCAGAGATCGGGTAGCTGGAAACACCATATATTTT. This codes for CATSRDRVAGNTIYF.

V usage is TRBV18 and J usage is TRBJ2-2; unclear D gene. The V end lost 5 bases, the J end lost 4 bases, and 8 bases lay between the germline ends. Germline values: CDR1 KGHSH, CDR2 LQKENI. This CDR3 region has 13 residues. CDR3 nucleotides: TGTGCCAGCTCAGAAACAACCACCGGGGAGCTGTTTTTT. Protein: CASSETTTGELFF. Full variable domain (outside the CDR3, taken from reference TRBV18 and TRBJ2-2): NAGVMQNPRHLVRRRGQEARLRCSPMKGHSHVYWYRQLPEEGLKFMVYLQKENIIDESGMPKERFSAEFPKEGPSILRIQQVVRGDSAAYFCASSETTTGELFFGEGSRLTVL.

The chain combines TRBV5-1 with TRBJ1-2, with 7 bases fitting TRBD1. The CDR3 length is 14 residues. V trimming: 3 bases; J trimming: 5 bases; junction bases outside the gene matches: 7. CDR1 and CDR2 (germline): SGHRS, YFSETQ. DNA of the CDR3: TGCGCCAGCAGCTCGACGACAGGGCCATATGGCTACACCTTC. It translates to CASSSTTGPYGYTF.

This clone was recorded only once. This chain uses TRBV2 with TRBJ2-5; 11 nucleotides line up with TRBD1. This CDR3 region has 14 residues. V trimming: 6 bases; J trimming: 3 bases; junction bases outside the gene matches: 3. CDR1 is SNHLY, CDR2 FYNNEI, per germline. The CDR3 reads CASSRDRGKETQYF. CDR3 DNA: TGTGCCAGCAGCCGGGACAGGGGGAAAGAGACCCAGTACTTC.

The chain couples TRBV19 to TRBJ1-5; TRBD1 might be the D (5 bases). CDR1 LNHDA and CDR2 SQIVND come from the germline V gene (reference sequence). The CDR3 length is 15 residues. V lost 2 bases to trimming and J lost 4 bases, with 12 bases between them. In DNA, the CDR3 is TGTGCCAGTAGTATAACGGGGGATTGGAATCAGCCCCAGCATTTT. Encoded protein: CASSITGDWNQPQHF. Full variable domain (rest looked up from reference TRBV19 and TRBJ1-5): DGGITQSPKYLFRKEGQNVTLSCEQNLNHDAMYWYRQDPGQGLRLIYYSQIVNDFQKGDIAEGYSVSREKKESFPLTVTSAQKNPTAFYLCASSITGDWNQPQHFGDGTRLSIL.

The chain has TRBV6-6 and TRBJ1-1, with 9 bases lining up with TRBD1. V shed 7 bases, J shed 5 bases, and the junction held 5 bases outside the gene matches. This CDR3 contains 13 residues. The germline CDR1 and CDR2 sequences are MNHNY and SVGAGI (reference sequence). CDR3 protein: CASTRQGGTEAFF. Here the CDR3 DNA reads TGTGCCAGCACCAGACAGGGGGGAACTGAAGCTTTCTTT.

The chain has TRBV9 and TRBJ2-7; TRBD1 matches 7 bases. CDR3 length: 14 residues. V dropped 0 bases and J dropped 2; count of bases not matched to a gene: 2. Per germline, CDR1 SGDLS and CDR2 YYNGEE. The CDR3 DNA sequence: TGTGCCAGCAGCGTAGAAGACAGGGCCTACGAGCAGTACTTC. This gives the protein CASSVEDRAYEQYF.